These 9 T cell receptor beta chains originate from one sample sequenced in a study of CD8 T cells in ankylosing spondylitis. TCRdb analysed the 5' RACE reads with MiXCR anew, one entry per CDR3 protein. This sample has more than 25,000 distinct CDR3 sequences, with around 5% found just once. Sequencing input: blood, either unsorted or a sorted T cell fraction (not recorded which). These receptors all come from a female donor with ankylosing spondylitis or in good health (not recorded which).

This clonotype was detected many times. This chain joins TRBV9 and TRBJ1-6, with TRBD1 identical over 8 bases. The CDR3 spans 14 residues. Germline V gene data show CDR1 as SGDLS and CDR2 as YYNGEE. Trimming cost V 3 bases and J 14 bases; bases outside gene matches: 10. The chain's CDR3 is CASSAGTGRPALHF. The CDR3 DNA follows: TGTGCCAGCAGCGCTGGGACAGGTCGTCCGGCCCTCCACTTT.

There are many counts of this clonotype. The chain has TRBV9 and TRBJ2-5, with 7 bases aligning to TRBD1. In germline, CDR1 is SGDLS, CDR2 YYNGEE. V lost 2 bases to trimming and J lost 4 bases; unmatched junction nucleotides: 5. CDR3 length equals 14 residues. The CDR3 here is CASSVRQGRETQYF. CDR3 DNA sequence: TGTGCCAGCAGCGTGAGACAGGGAAGAGAGACCCAGTACTTC.

J is TRBJ2-3 and V is TRBV9; D remains ambiguous. The length of the CDR3 is 15 residues. Trimming left V 4 bases short and J 3 bases short, with 15 bases between. CDR1 is SGDLS and CDR2 is YYNGEE in the germline V gene. The CDR3 spells CASSPRSGGTDTQYF. The CDR3 nucleotides are TGTGCCAGCAGCCCTAGGTCAGGTGGGACAGATACGCAGTATTTT.

This clonotype has ten or more counts. The chain carries TRBV9 and TRBJ2-5, with TRBD2 identical over 13 bases. V was clipped by 0 bases and J by 5 bases; unmatched bases: 7. Germline V lookup: CDR1 SGDLS, CDR2 YYNGEE. This CDR3 region has 17 residues. This chain's CDR3 is CASSVGTSGGLGETQYF. The CDR3 DNA reads TGTGCCAGCAGCGTAGGGACTAGCGGGGGTCTGGGGGAGACCCAGTACTTC.

This clonotype has at least ten counts. The chain couples TRBV9 to TRBJ2-3; tentatively, D is TRBD1 (6 bases). Trimming shortened V by 3 bases and J by 1 base, and 15 bases separated the two germline ends. From germline, CDR1 is SGDLS and CDR2 YYNGEE. CDR3 length equals 16 residues. This chain's CDR3 is CASSGYRVGGTDTQYF. Written as DNA, the CDR3 is TGTGCCAGCAGCGGATACAGGGTAGGGGGCACAGATACGCAGTATTTT.

This clonotype has a count of ten or more. The chain joins TRBV9 to TRBJ2-7, with D tentatively TRBD2 (6 bases). This CDR3 is built from 19 residues. The V end lost 3 bases, the J end lost 1 base, and 26 bases lay between the germline ends. From germline, CDR1 is SGDLS and CDR2 YYNGEE. CDR3 sequence (DNA): TGTGCCAGCAGCGCCGAGGGAATAGTGGCGGGACCAGATTCCTACGAGCAGTACTTC. Translated: CASSAEGIVAGPDSYEQYF.

This clonotype has a count of ten or more. The chain combines TRBV9 with TRBJ2-3; TRBD2 might be the D (5 bases). Germline V gives CDR1 SGDLS, CDR2 YYNGEE. The CDR3 loop spans 15 amino acids. The V and J ends lost 0 bases and 4 bases respectively, with 12 bases between them. The CDR3 here is CASSVVPSAADTQYF. The CDR3 DNA is TGTGCCAGCAGCGTAGTACCCTCAGCGGCAGATACGCAGTATTTT. Supplemented by reference TRBV9 and TRBJ2-3, the full variable domain reads DSGVTQTPKHLITATGQRVTLRCSPRSGDLSVYWYQQSLDQGLQFLIQYYNGEERAKGNILERFSAQQFPDLHSELNLSSLELGDSALYFCASSVVPSAADTQYFGPGTRLTVL.

This clonotype was observed many times. This rearrangement joins TRBV9 to TRBJ2-3; TRBD2 aligns across 12 bases. V shed 0 bases and J 4 bases; nucleotides not matched to a gene: 9. This CDR3 is built from 18 residues. Germline V CDR1 and CDR2: SGDLS, YYNGEE. CDR3 DNA sequence: TGTGCCAGCAGCGTAGTTGGGGCTAGCGGGGGGGCCTCAGATACGCAGTATTTT. Protein product: CASSVVGASGGASDTQYF.

This clonotype was seen at least ten times. The chain carries TRBV9 and TRBJ2-3; D uncertain. The germline gives CDR1 SGDLS, CDR2 YYNGEE. V lost 1 base to trimming and J lost 1 base, with 10 bases between them. The CDR3 loop spans 15 amino acids. The CDR3 here is CASSVRLGGTDTQYF. The CDR3 bases are TGTGCCAGCAGCGTAAGGTTGGGCGGCACAGATACGCAGTATTTT. The complete variable domain, with remaining parts taken from reference TRBV9 and TRBJ2-3, reads DSGVTQTPKHLITATGQRVTLRCSPRSGDLSVYWYQQSLDQGLQFLIQYYNGEERAKGNILERFSAQQFPDLHSELNLSSLELGDSALYFCASSVRLGGTDTQYFGPGTRLTVL.